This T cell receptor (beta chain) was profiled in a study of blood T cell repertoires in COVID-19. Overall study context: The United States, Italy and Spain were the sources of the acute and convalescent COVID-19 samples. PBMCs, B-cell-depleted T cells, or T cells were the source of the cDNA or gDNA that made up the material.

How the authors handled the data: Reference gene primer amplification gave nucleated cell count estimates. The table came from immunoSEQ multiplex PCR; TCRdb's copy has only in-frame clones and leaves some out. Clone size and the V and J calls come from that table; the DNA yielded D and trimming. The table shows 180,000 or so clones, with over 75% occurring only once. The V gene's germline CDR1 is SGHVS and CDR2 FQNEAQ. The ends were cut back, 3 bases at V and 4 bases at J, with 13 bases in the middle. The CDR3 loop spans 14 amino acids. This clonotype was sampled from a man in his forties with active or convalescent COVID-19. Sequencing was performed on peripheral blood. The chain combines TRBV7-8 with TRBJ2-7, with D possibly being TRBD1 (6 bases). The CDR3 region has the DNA TGTGCCAGCAGCTTTTGGGGGCAGAGTTACGAGCAGTACTTC. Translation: CASSFWGQSYEQYF.